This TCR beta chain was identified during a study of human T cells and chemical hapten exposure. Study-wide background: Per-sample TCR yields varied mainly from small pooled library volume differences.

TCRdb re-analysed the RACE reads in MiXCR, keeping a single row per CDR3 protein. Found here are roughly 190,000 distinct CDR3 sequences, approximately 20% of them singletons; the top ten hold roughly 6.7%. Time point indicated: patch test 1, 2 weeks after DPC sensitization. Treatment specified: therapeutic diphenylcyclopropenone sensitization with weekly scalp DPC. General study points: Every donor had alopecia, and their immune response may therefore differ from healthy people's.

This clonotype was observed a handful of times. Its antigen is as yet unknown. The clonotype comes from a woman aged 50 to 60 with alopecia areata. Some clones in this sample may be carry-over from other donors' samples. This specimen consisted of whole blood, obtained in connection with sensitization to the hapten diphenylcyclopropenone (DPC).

CDR3 coding DNA: TGTGCCAGCAGCCCCACAGGGCCCACAGATACGCAGTATTTT. Its translation is CASSPTGPTDTQYF. The V and J genes are TRBV7-2 and TRBJ2-3; D perhaps matches TRBD1 (6 bases). This CDR3 has 14 amino acids. The V end lost 5 bases, the J end lost 2 bases, and 11 bases lay between the germline ends. Germline V gene data show CDR1 as SGHTA and CDR2 as FQGNSA.